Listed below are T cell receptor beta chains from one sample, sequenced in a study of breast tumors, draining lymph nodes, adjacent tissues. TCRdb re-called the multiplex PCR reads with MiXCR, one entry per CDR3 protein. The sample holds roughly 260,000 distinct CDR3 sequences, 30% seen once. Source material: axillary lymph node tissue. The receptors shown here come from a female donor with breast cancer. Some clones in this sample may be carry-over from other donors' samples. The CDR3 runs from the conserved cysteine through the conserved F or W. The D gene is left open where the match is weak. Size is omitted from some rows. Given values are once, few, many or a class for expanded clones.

CDR3: CASSIGQVETQYF; DNA: TGTGCCAGTAGTATAGGACAGGTAGAGACCCAGTACTTC; D: .; size: .; J: TRBJ2-5; V: TRBV19
CDR3: CASSLAGGGSEKLFF; DNA: TGTGCCAGCAGCTTGGCCGGAGGAGGGTCTGAAAAACTGTTTTTT; D: .; size: many; J: TRBJ1-4; V: TRBV5-8
CDR3: CASSQGGF; DNA: TGCGCCAGCAGCCAAGGTGGGTTT; D: .; size: .; J: TRBJ2-2; V: TRBV4-1
CDR3: CASRLTGLAGLTDTQYF; DNA: TGTGCCAGCAGGCTAACGGGACTAGCGGGCCTCACAGATACGCAGTATTTT; D: TRBD2; size: .; J: TRBJ2-3; V: TRBV12-3/TRBV12-4
CDR3: CASSQSGGSGVYEQYF; DNA: TGTGCCAGCAGCCAAAGTGGCGGGAGCGGAGTTTATGAGCAGTACTTC; D: TRBD2; size: few; J: TRBJ2-7; V: TRBV3-1
CDR3: CASSLGAGLLSYEQYF; DNA: TGTGCCAGCAGCCTCGGAGCGGGGCTTCTTTCCTACGAGCAGTACTTC; D: TRBD2; size: .; J: TRBJ2-7; V: TRBV28
CDR3: CSARDLTSEHYEQYF; DNA: TGCAGTGCTAGAGATCTAACTAGCGAACACTACGAGCAGTACTTC; D: TRBD2; size: many; J: TRBJ2-7; V: TRBV20-1
CDR3: CASSTRTNSYEQYF; DNA: TGTGCCAGCAGCACTCGGACTAATTCCTACGAGCAGTACTTC; D: .; size: many; J: TRBJ2-7; V: TRBV7-8
CDR3: CASSYQRGMGEQFF; DNA: TGTGCCAGCAGCTACCAGCGGGGGATGGGTGAGCAGTTCTTC; D: TRBD2; size: many; J: TRBJ2-1; V: TRBV7-3
CDR3: CASSPWNTQYF; DNA: TGCGCCAGCAGCCCATGGAACACCCAGTACTTC; D: .; size: many; J: TRBJ2-5; V: TRBV4-3
CDR3: CASSGRRGPTYEQYF; DNA: TGTGCCAGCAGTGGTCGCAGGGGTCCCACCTACGAGCAGTACTTC; D: .; size: few; J: TRBJ2-7; V: TRBV12-3/TRBV12-4
CDR3: CASSLDQDEQYF; DNA: TGTGCCAGCAGCTTGGATCAAGACGAGCAGTACTTC; D: .; size: many; J: TRBJ2-7; V: TRBV5-4
CDR3: CASSAQGRGANVLTF; DNA: TGTGCCAGCAGCGCTCAGGGGAGGGGGGCCAACGTCCTGACTTTC; D: .; size: few; J: TRBJ2-6; V: TRBV27
CDR3: CASSLVSVGTDTQYF; DNA: TGTGCCAGCAGTTTAGTCTCGGTGGGCACAGATACGCAGTATTTT; D: .; size: few; J: TRBJ2-3; V: TRBV6-5
CDR3: CASRYTGMDNEQFF; DNA: TGTGCCAGCAGATACACAGGGATGGACAATGAGCAGTTCTTC; D: .; size: .; J: TRBJ2-1; V: TRBV6-5
CDR3: CASSFPDWGEGEQYF; DNA: TGTGCCAGCAGTTTCCCCGATTGGGGGGAGGGCGAGCAGTACTTC; D: TRBD2; size: many; J: TRBJ2-7; V: TRBV12-3/TRBV12-4
CDR3: CASSTSGRGNNEQFF; DNA: TGTGCCAGCAGCACTAGCGGGAGAGGTAACAATGAGCAGTTCTTC; D: TRBD2; size: .; J: TRBJ2-1; V: TRBV7-9
CDR3: CASRSLRDSGGLYGYTF; DNA: TGTGCCAGCAGATCCCTCCGGGATAGCGGTGGGCTATATGGCTACACCTTC; D: .; size: many; J: TRBJ1-2; V: TRBV5-6
CDR3: CASSLPGDRPWGTQYF; DNA: TGTGCCAGCAGCTTGCCGGGGGACAGGCCATGGGGGACCCAGTACTTC; D: TRBD1; size: few; J: TRBJ2-5; V: TRBV5-6
CDR3: CASSRDREETQYF; DNA: TGTGCCAGCAGCCGGGACAGGGAAGAGACCCAGTACTTC; D: TRBD1; size: many; J: TRBJ2-5; V: TRBV11-2
CDR3: CSARDLHRPTYEQYF; DNA: TGCAGTGCTAGAGATTTGCACCGACCGACCTACGAGCAGTACTTC; D: .; size: many; J: TRBJ2-7; V: TRBV20-1
CDR3: CASSEGVGTDTQYF; DNA: TGCGCCAGCAGTGAGGGGGTTGGGACAGATACGCAGTATTTT; D: .; size: many; J: TRBJ2-3; V: TRBV10-1
CDR3: CASSQDRAGGNLAYSPLHF; DNA: TGTGCCAGCTCACAAGACCGGGCAGGGGGCAATCTTGCCTATTCACCCCTCCACTTT; D: TRBD1; size: few; J: TRBJ1-6; V: TRBV19
CDR3: CASSHREGVSTDTQYF; DNA: TGTGCCAGCAGTCATCGGGAGGGTGTCAGCACAGATACGCAGTATTTT; D: TRBD2; size: few; J: TRBJ2-3; V: TRBV13
CDR3: CSAREGGTNEKLFF; DNA: TGCAGTGCTAGGGAGGGGGGGACTAATGAAAAACTGTTTTTT; D: .; size: many; J: TRBJ1-4; V: TRBV20-1
CDR3: CSVGERGLGGRNEQFF; DNA: TGCAGCGTAGGGGAGAGGGGACTAGGGGGCCGCAATGAGCAGTTCTTC; D: .; size: .; J: TRBJ2-1; V: TRBV29-1
CDR3: CSARVLAAPSEQYF; DNA: TGCAGTGCTAGAGTGCTAGCGGCCCCTTCCGAGCAGTACTTC; D: TRBD2; size: few; J: TRBJ2-7; V: TRBV20-1
CDR3: CSATQGPHSSYNEQFF; DNA: TGCAGTGCTACACAGGGCCCCCACAGCTCCTACAATGAGCAGTTCTTC; D: .; size: .; J: TRBJ2-1; V: TRBV20-1
CDR3: CSAPYMSTEAFF; DNA: TGCAGTGCTCCTTATATGAGCACTGAAGCTTTCTTT; D: .; size: .; J: TRBJ1-1; V: TRBV20-1
CDR3: CASSSQVLSNQPQHF; DNA: TGTGCCAGCAGTTCCCAGGTTCTTAGCAATCAGCCCCAGCATTTT; D: .; size: many; J: TRBJ1-5; V: TRBV7-2
CDR3: CASSFPPYYNKQFF; DNA: TGTGCCAGCAGCTTTCCCCCATACTACAATAAGCAGTTCTTC; D: .; size: .; J: TRBJ2-1; V: TRBV11-3
CDR3: CSAIPGTSGRASEQFF; DNA: TGCAGTGCTATCCCCGGGACTAGCGGGAGGGCCAGTGAGCAGTTCTTC; D: TRBD2; size: .; J: TRBJ2-1; V: TRBV20-1
CDR3: CASSIGGGITEAFF; DNA: TGTGCCAGTAGTATAGGAGGGGGGATCACTGAAGCTTTCTTT; D: .; size: .; J: TRBJ1-1; V: TRBV19
CDR3: CASFISGGRGRTEAFF; DNA: TGTGCCAGCTTTATAAGTGGCGGCAGGGGTAGAACTGAAGCTTTCTTT; D: .; size: .; J: TRBJ1-1; V: TRBV28
CDR3: CASSFRLAGEVADTQYF; DNA: TGCGCCAGCAGCTTTCGGCTAGCGGGAGAGGTCGCAGATACGCAGTATTTT; D: TRBD2; size: .; J: TRBJ2-3; V: TRBV5-1
CDR3: CASSIGLPRGGTQYF; DNA: TGTGCCAGCAGCATAGGGCTACCGCGGGGGGGGACCCAGTACTTC; D: TRBD2; size: .; J: TRBJ2-5; V: TRBV7-2
CDR3: CASSLTSHLGYEQYF; DNA: TGTGCCAGCAGCCTTACTAGCCACCTAGGCTACGAGCAGTACTTC; D: .; size: many; J: TRBJ2-7; V: TRBV11-2
CDR3: CASSYRLARGETQYF; DNA: TGTGCCAGCTCTTACCGACTAGCCCGTGGGGAGACCCAGTACTTC; D: TRBD2; size: many; J: TRBJ2-5; V: TRBV11-2
CDR3: CSGQGRTNEKLFF; DNA: TGCAGCGGACAGGGCAGGACTAATGAAAAACTGTTTTTT; D: TRBD1; size: .; J: TRBJ1-4; V: TRBV29-1
CDR3: CASSLSQNTEAFF; DNA: TGTGCCAGCAGTTTGAGCCAGAACACTGAAGCTTTCTTT; D: .; size: few; J: TRBJ1-1; V: TRBV6-6
CDR3: CATGRDLTSGGYEQYF; DNA: TGTGCCACCGGCAGAGATCTGACTAGCGGGGGTTACGAGCAGTACTTC; D: TRBD2; size: .; J: TRBJ2-7; V: TRBV15
CDR3: CATSRDRGANVLTF; DNA: TGTGCCACCAGCAGAGATCGGGGGGCCAACGTCCTGACTTTC; D: .; size: .; J: TRBJ2-6; V: TRBV15
CDR3: CASRFTGGGELFF; DNA: TGTGCCAGCAGATTTACAGGAGGCGGGGAGCTGTTTTTT; D: .; size: many; J: TRBJ2-2; V: TRBV7-2
CDR3: CVTRDRGYSNQPQHF; DNA: TGTGTCACTCGGGACAGGGGATATAGCAATCAGCCCCAGCATTTT; D: TRBD1; size: .; J: TRBJ1-5; V: TRBV10-3
CDR3: CAWRVAGAYDTQYF; DNA: TGTGCCTGGAGGGTAGCGGGAGCTTATGATACGCAGTATTTT; D: TRBD2; size: .; J: TRBJ2-3; V: TRBV30
CDR3: CASSSTGSGTEAFF; DNA: TGTGCCAGCAGCTCCACAGGGAGTGGGACTGAAGCTTTCTTT; D: .; size: .; J: TRBJ1-1; V: TRBV11-3
CDR3: CAWSNDGYEQYF; DNA: TGTGCCTGGAGTAACGATGGCTACGAGCAGTACTTC; D: .; size: few; J: TRBJ2-7; V: TRBV30
CDR3: CSARDLDRYSGNTIYF; DNA: TGCAGTGCTAGAGATCTGGACAGATACTCTGGAAACACCATATATTTT; D: .; size: many; J: TRBJ1-3; V: TRBV20-1
CDR3: CASRRQGPINEKLFF; DNA: TGTGCCAGTAGACGACAGGGCCCGATTAATGAAAAACTGTTTTTT; D: TRBD1; size: many; J: TRBJ1-4; V: TRBV19